A single T cell receptor (beta chain) is shown here with its context. This clonotype turned up a few times. Its antigen remains undetermined. Base qualities are not recorded, but no much larger clone differs from it by a single base. Library preparation employed PCR. The sequencing machine was an Illumina HiSeq 2500. To reduce PCR and sequencing biases, unique molecular identifiers were built into the TCR beta cDNA libraries. Approximately 500,000 cDNA molecules were obtained for every 1 to 10 million input T cells, so each molecule roughly corresponded to one T cell. The same protocol used for the earlier healthy control dataset was applied to prepare and sequence the patient libraries. Within a given batch, samples were prepared together, multiplexed and sequenced on the same HiSeq lane. As for the original processing: MIGEC handled the raw barcoded reads, throwing out single-read molecular identifier groups before consensus assembly and CDR3 extraction. VDJtools was used for post-analysis of the clonotype tables, with diversity normalized by down-sampling every dataset to the smallest sample size. Repertoire overlap clustering matched CDR3 amino acid but not nucleotide sequences to correct batch-related cross-sample contamination. TCRdb's own reprocessing of the public reads used fastp at Q25 and MiXCR and kept productive beta chains. A single entry per CDR3 protein holds the most common genes and DNA from its merged rows. TCRdb, rather than the study authors, made the V and J calls. Present in this sample are 800,000 to 950,000 distinct CDR3 sequences, approximately 53% of which were seen just once. The ten largest clones take up 4% to 5.5% of the sample.

The data stem from a study of post-analysis software for immune sequencing data (dated by TCRdb to the mid-2010s). With respect to the entire study: Recorded disease courses included relapsing-remitting, secondary progressive and progressive-relapsing multiple sclerosis, with some patients lacking subtype annotation. The patient repertoires were compared against approximately ten previously published healthy control repertoires obtained from donors aged roughly 6 to 25 years. A subset of samples was prepared in parallel using single-end sample barcoding, then pooled and co-amplified after Illumina adapter ligation.

To demonstrate the VDJtools post-analysis software, the study profiled TCR beta repertoires from the peripheral blood of some 13 young patients with multiple sclerosis. The patients with multiple sclerosis were children and adolescents between about 6 and 15 years of age. The junction carries 12 bases between V and J, which are trimmed by 4 bases and 3 bases respectively. The CDR3 has 13 amino acids, counting the end cysteine and phenylalanine. Only the CDR3 region is kept as DNA, spanning 39 bases read in frame from base 1. CDR1 and CDR2 are drawn from the germline V gene (reference sequence): DFQATT, SNEGSKA. Study-wide conclusions, independent of this receptor: The multiple sclerosis patient group was slightly younger than the control group. Patients showed significantly higher frequencies than controls for a few TRBV segments, among them TRBV5-6, TRBV5-1 and TRBV20-1. Significantly lower normalized Chao1 diversity was found in multiple sclerosis patients than in controls, suggesting substantial peripheral T-cell clonal expansion. Strong co-clustering of samples prepared in the same batch was shown by direct clustering with F measure, prompting a batch-effect correction.

The V and J segments used are TRBV20-1 and TRBJ2-5; matching of 6 bases hints at TRBD2 as the D gene. The receptor was isolated from a girl under 18 with multiple sclerosis. The sequenced material came from blood. The CDR3 sequence is CSAKASAKETQYF. The DNA sequence is as follows: TGCAGTGCTAAGGCTAGCGCAAAAGAGACCCAGTACTTC.